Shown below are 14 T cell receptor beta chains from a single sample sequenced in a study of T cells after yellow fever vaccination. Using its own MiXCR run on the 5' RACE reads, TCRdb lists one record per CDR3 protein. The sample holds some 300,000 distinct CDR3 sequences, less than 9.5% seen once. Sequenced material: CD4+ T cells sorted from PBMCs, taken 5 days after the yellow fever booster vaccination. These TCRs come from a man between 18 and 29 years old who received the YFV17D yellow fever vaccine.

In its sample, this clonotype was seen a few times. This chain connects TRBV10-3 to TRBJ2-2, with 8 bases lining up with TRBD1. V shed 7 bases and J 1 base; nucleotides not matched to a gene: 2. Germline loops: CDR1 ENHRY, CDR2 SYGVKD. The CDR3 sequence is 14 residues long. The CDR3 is CAINGQGNTGELFF. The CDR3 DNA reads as TGTGCCATCAATGGACAGGGGAACACCGGGGAGCTGTTTTTT.

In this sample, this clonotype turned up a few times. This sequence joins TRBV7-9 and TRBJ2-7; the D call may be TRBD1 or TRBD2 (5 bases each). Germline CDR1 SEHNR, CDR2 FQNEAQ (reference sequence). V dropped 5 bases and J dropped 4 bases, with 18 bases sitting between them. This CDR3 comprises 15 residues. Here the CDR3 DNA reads TGTGCCAGCAGCGGGAAGGGGCGGGCCCTTTACGAGCAGTACTTC. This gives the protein CASSGKGRALYEQYF. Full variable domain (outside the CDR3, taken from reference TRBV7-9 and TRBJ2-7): DTGVSQNPRHKITKRGQNVTFRCDPISEHNRLYWYRQTLGQGPEFLTYFQNEAQLEKSRLLSDRFSAERPKGSFSTLEIQRTEQGDSAMYLCASSGKGRALYEQYFGPGTRLTVT.

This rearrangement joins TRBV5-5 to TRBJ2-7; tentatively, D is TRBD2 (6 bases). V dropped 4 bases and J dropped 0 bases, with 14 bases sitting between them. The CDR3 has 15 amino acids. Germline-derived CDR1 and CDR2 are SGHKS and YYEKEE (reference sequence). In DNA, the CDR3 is TGTGCCAGCAGCCAACTTGGGGGGAACTCCTACGAGCAGTACTTC. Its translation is CASSQLGGNSYEQYF.

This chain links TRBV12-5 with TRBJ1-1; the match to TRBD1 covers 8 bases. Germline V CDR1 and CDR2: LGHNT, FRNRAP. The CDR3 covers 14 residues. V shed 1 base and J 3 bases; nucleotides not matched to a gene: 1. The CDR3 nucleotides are TGTGCTAGTGGTTTGGGACAGGGGTACACTGAAGCTTTCTTT. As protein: CASGLGQGYTEAFF.

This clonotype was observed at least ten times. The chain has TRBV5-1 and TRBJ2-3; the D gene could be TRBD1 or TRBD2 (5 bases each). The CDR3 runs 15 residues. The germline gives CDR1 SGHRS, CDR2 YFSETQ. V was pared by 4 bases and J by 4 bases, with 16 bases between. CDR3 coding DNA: TGCGCCAGCAGCCGGGACCAAGGCAGATCAGATACGCAGTATTTT. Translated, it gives CASSRDQGRSDTQYF.

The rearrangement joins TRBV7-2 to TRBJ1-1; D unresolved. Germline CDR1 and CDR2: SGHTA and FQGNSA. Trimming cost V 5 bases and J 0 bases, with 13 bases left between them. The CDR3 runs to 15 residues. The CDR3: CASSPSPFMNTEAFF. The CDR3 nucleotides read TGTGCCAGCAGCCCCAGCCCGTTCATGAACACTGAAGCTTTCTTT.

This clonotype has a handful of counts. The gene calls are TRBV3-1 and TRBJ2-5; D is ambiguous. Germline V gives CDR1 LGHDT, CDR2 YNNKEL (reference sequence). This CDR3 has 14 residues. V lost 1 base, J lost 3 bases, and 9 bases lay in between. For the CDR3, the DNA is TGTGCCAGCAGCCAAGTCGTCGCGGAAGAGACCCAGTACTTC. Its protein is CASSQVVAEETQYF.

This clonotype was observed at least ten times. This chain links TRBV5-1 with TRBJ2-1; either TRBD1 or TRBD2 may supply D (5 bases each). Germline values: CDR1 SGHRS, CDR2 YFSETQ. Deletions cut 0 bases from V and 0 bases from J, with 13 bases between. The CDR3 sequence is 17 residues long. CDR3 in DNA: TGCGCCAGCAGCTTGGCGGGGCTCATAAGCTCCTACAATGAGCAGTTCTTC. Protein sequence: CASSLAGLISSYNEQFF.

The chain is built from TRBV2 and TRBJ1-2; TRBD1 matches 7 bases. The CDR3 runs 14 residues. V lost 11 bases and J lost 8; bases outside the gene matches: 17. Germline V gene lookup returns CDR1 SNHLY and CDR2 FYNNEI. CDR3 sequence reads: CAGGRGQVVQGYTF. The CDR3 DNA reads TGTGCCGGCGGGAGGGGGCAGGTTGTACAAGGCTACACCTTC. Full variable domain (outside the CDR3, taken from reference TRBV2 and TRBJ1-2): EPEVTQTPSHQVTQMGQEVILRCVPISNHLYFYWYRQILGQKVEFLVSFYNNEISEKSEIFDDQFSVERPDGSNFTLKIRSTKLEDSAMYFCAGGRGQVVQGYTFGSGTRLTVV.

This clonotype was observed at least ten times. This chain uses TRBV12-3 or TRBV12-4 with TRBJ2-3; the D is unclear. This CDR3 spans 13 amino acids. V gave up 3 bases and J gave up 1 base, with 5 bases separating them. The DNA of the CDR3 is TGTGCCAGCAGTTTTTGGGGCACAGATACGCAGTATTTT. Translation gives CASSFWGTDTQYF.

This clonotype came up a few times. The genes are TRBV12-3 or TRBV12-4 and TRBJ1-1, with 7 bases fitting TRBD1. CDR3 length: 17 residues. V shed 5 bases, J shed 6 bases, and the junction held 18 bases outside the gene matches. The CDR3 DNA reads TGTGCCAGCAGTCCTGGGGACAGAGCAGTACGATCGGCTGAAGCTTTCTTT. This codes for CASSPGDRAVRSAEAFF.

CDR3 DNA sequence: TGCAGTGCTGCGCATAACACTGAAGCTTTCTTT. Amino acid sequence: CSAAHNTEAFF. The rearrangement joins TRBV20-1 to TRBJ1-1; D not certain. Germline CDR1 and CDR2: DFQATT and SNEGSKA (reference sequence). The CDR3 runs to 11 residues. With 5 bases removed from V and 2 bases from J, the gap between germline ends came to 6 bases.

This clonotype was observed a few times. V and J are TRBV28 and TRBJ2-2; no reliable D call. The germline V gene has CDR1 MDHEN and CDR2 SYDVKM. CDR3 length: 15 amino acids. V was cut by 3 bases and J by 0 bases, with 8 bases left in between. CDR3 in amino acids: CASSLDQPNTGELFF. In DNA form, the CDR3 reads TGTGCCAGCAGTTTGGACCAGCCGAACACCGGGGAGCTGTTTTTT.

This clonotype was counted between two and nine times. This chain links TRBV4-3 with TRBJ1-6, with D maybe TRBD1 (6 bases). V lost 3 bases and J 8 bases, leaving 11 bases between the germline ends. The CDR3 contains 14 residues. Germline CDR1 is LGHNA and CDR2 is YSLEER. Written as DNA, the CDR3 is TGCGCCAGCAGCCACGGACAGAAGGATTCACCCCTCCACTTT. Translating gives CASSHGQKDSPLHF.